The sequence of this TCR beta chain was determined in a study of T cells in Graves' hyperthyroidism and ophthalmopathy. Regions amplified from RNA transcripts were the TCR beta CDR3 regions. HTBI primers drove first-round RT-PCR of the TCR CDR3. TCRdb re-called the multiplex PCR reads through MiXCR, storing one row per CDR3 protein. Of around 690,000 distinct CDR3 sequences listed, around 20% are singletons. The sample was blood. This sequence originates from a man aged 25 to 40 with Graves' ophthalmopathy.

The CDR3 DNA reads as TGTGCCACCAGCAGATTCGGGCAGGGGGTCCGCGCGGGCTCCTTTGAAGCTTTCTTT. It encodes CATSRFGQGVRAGSFEAFF. The chain joins TRBV15 to TRBJ1-1; the match to TRBD1 covers 7 bases. The CDR3 has 19 residues. V was pared by 2 bases and J by 7 bases, with 22 bases of the junction left unmatched. Germline V gives CDR1 LNHNV, CDR2 YYDKDF (reference sequence).